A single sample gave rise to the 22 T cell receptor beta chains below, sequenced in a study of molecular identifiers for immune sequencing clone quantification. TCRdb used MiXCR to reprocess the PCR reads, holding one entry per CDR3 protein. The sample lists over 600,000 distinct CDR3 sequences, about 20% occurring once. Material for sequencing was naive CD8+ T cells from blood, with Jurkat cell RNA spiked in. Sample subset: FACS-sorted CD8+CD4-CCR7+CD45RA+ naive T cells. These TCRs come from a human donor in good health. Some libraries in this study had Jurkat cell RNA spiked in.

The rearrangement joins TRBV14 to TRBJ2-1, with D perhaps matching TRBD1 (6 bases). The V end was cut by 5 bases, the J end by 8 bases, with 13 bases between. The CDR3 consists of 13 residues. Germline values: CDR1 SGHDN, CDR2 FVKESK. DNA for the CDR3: TGTGCCAGCAGCTCCGACAGGTTTGATGAGCAGTTCTTC. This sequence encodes CASSSDRFDEQFF.

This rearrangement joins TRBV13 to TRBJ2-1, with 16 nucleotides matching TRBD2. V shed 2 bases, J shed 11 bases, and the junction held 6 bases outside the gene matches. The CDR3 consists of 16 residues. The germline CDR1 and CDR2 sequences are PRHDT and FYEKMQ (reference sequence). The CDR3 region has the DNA TGTGCCAGCAGCTTAAGAGGGACTAGCGGGGGGGGTAAGCAGTTCTTC. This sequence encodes CASSLRGTSGGGKQFF.

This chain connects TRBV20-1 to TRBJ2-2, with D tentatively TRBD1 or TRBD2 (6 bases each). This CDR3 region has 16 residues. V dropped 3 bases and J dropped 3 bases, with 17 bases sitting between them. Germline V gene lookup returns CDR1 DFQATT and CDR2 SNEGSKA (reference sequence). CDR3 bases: TGCAGTGCTAGCTCTCGGGAGAAGGGGGACACCGGGGAGCTGTTTTTT. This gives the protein CSASSREKGDTGELFF.

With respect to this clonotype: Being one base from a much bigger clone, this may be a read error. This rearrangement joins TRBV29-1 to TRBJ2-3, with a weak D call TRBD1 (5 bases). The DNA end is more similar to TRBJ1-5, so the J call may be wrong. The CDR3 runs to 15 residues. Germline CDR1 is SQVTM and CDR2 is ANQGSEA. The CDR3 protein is CSGTTSGRMTDAQHF. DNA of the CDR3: TGCAGCGGCACGACTAGCGGGAGGATGACAGATGCGCAGCATTTT.

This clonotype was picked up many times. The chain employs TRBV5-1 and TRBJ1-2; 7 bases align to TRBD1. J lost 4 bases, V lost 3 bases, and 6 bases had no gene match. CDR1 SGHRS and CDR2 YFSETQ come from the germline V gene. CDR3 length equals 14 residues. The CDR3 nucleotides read TGCGCCAGCAGCTCGACAGGGTCTCCCTATGGCTACACCTTC. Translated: CASSSTGSPYGYTF.

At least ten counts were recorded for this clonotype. CDR3 sequence (DNA): TGTGCCAGCAGCCAAGATAGGACAGGGGCTGACACAGATACGCAGTATTTT. Encoded protein: CASSQDRTGADTDTQYF. The chain combines TRBV3-1 with TRBJ2-3, with 9 bases fitting TRBD1. Germline assignment: CDR1 LGHDT and CDR2 YNNKEL (reference sequence). V lost 0 bases to trimming and J lost 2 bases; unmatched junction nucleotides: 6. There are 17 residues in the CDR3.

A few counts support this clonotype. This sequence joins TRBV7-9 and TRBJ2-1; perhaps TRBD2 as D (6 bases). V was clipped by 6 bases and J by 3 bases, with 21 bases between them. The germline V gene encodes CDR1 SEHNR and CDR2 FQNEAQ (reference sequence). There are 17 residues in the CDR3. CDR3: CASSSTLSGPNYNEQFF. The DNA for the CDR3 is TGTGCCAGCAGTTCAACTCTTAGCGGACCCAACTACAATGAGCAGTTCTTC.

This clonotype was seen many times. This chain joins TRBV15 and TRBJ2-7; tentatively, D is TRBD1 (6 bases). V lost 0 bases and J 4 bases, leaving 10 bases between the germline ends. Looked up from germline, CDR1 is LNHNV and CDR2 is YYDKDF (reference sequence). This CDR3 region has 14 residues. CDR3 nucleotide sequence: TGTGCCACCAGCAGAGACAGGGGCTGGTACGAGCAGTACTTC. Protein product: CATSRDRGWYEQYF.

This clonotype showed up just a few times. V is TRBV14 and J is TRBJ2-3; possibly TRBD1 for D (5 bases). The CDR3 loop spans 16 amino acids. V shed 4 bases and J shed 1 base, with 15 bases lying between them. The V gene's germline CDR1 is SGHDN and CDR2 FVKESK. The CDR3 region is CASSPGYFSGTDTQYF. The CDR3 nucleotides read TGTGCCAGCAGCCCAGGGTACTTTAGTGGCACAGATACGCAGTATTTT.

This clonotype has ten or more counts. CDR3 residues: CASWGGSTDTQYF. CDR3 nucleotides: TGTGCCAGCTGGGGGGGGAGCACAGATACGCAGTATTTT. This chain joins TRBV19 and TRBJ2-3, with 7 nucleotides matching TRBD2. V gave up 9 bases and J gave up 0 bases; unmatched junction bases: 3. The CDR3 has 13 amino acids. Germline CDR1 and CDR2: LNHDA and SQIVND (reference sequence).

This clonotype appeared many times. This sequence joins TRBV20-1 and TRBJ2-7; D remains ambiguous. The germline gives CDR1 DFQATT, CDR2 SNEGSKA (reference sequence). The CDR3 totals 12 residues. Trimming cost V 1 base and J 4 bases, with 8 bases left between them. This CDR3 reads CSARAESYEQYF. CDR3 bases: TGCAGTGCTAGAGCAGAGAGTTACGAGCAGTACTTC.

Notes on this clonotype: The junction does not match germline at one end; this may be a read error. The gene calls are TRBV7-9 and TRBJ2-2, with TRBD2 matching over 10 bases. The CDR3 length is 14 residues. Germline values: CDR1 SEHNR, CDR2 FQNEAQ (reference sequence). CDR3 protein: CARSLAGDTGELFF. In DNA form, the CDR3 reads TGTGCCCGCAGTCTAGCGGGAGATACCGGGGAGCTGTTTTTT.

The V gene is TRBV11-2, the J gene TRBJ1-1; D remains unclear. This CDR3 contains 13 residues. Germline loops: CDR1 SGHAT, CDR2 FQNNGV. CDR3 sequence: CVTSPGHGTEAFF. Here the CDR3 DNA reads TGTGTCACCTCACCGGGCCACGGGACTGAAGCTTTCTTT.

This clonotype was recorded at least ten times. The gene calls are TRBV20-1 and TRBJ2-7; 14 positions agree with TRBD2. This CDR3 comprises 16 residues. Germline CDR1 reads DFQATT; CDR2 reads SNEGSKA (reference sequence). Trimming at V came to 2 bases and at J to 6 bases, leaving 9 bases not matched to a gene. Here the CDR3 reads CSARTPGLAGVGEQYF. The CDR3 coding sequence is TGCAGTGCTAGAACGCCGGGACTAGCGGGAGTGGGCGAGCAGTACTTC.

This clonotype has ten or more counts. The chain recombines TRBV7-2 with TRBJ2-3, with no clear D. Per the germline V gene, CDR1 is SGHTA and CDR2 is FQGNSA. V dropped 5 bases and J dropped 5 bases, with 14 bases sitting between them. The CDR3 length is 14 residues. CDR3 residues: CASSQIGPGDTQYF. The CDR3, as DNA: TGTGCCAGCAGCCAGATCGGACCAGGAGATACGCAGTATTTT.

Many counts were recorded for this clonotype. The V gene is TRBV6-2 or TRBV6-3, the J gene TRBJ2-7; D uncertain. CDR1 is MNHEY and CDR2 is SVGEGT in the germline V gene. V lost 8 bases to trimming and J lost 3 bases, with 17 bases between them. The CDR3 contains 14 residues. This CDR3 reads CASETRAVSYEQYF. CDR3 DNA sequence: TGTGCCAGCGAGACCCGGGCTGTCAGCTACGAGCAGTACTTC.

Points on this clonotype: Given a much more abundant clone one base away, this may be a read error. CDR3 sequence reads: CASSFSSFGEQFF. In DNA, the CDR3 is TGTGCCAGCAGTTTTAGTAGCTTCGGTGAGCAGTTCTTC. The V gene is TRBV6-6, the J gene TRBJ2-1; no firm D call. The ends were cut back, 4 bases at V and 9 bases at J, with 13 bases in the middle. Germline lookup yields CDR1 MNHNY and CDR2 SVGAGI (reference sequence). This CDR3 has 13 residues.

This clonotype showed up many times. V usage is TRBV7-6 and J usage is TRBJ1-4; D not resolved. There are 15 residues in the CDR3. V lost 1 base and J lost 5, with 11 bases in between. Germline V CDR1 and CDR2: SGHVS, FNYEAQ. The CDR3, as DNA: TGTGCCAGCAGCTTAGTTATGGCGGTGAATGAAAAACTGTTTTTT. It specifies CASSLVMAVNEKLFF.

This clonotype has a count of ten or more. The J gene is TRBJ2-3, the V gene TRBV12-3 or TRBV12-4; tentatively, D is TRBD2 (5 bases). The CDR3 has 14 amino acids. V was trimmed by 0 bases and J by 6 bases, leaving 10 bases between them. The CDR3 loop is CASSLAPSPDTQYF. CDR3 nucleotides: TGTGCCAGCAGTTTAGCGCCTAGCCCCGATACGCAGTATTTT.

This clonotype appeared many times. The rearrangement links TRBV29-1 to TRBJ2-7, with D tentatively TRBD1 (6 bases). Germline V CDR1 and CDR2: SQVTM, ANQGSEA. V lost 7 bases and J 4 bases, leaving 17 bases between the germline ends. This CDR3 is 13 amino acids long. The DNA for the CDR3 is TGCAGCGCCCTATCGCAGGGGCCTTACGAGCAGTACTTC. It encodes CSALSQGPYEQYF.

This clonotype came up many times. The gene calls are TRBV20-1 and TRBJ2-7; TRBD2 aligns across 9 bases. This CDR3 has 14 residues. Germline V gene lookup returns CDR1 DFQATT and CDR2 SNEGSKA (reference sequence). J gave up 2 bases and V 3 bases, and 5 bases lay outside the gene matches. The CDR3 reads CSARIAGAPYEQYF. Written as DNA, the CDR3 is TGCAGTGCTAGGATAGCGGGGGCCCCCTACGAGCAGTACTTC.

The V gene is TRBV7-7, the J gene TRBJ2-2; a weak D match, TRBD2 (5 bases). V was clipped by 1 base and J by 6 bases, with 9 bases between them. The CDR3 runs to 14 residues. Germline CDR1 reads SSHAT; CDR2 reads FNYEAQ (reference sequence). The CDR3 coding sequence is TGTGCCAGCAGCTTAGTCGAGGGATCCGGGGAGCTGTTTTTT. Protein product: CASSLVEGSGELFF.